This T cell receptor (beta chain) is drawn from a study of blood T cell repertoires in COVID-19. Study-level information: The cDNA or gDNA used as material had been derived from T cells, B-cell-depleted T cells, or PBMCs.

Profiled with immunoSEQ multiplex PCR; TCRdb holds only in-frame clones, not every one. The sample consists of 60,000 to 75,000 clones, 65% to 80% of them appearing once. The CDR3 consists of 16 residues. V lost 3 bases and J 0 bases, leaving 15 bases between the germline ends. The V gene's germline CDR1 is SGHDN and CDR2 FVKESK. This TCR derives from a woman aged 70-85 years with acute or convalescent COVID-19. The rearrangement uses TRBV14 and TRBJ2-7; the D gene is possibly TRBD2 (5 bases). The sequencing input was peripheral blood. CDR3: CASSHPRLAGSYEQYF. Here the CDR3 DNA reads TGTGCCAGCAGCCACCCGAGGCTAGCCGGCTCCTACGAGCAGTACTTC.